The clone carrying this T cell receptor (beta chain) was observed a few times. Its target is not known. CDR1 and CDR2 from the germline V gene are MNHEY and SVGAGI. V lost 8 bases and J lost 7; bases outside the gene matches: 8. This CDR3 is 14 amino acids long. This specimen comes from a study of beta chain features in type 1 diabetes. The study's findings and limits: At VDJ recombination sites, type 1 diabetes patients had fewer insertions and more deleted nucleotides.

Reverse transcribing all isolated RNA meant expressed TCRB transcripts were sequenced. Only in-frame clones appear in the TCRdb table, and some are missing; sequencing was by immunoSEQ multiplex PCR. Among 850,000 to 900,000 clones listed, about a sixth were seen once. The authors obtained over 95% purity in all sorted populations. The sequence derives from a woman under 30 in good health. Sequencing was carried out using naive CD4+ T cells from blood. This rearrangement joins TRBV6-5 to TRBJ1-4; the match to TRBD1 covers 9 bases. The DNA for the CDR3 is TGTGCCAGCGGCGGGGGGACAGGGCGTGAAAAACTGTTTTTT. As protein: CASGGGTGREKLFF.